Listed below are T cell receptor beta chains from one sample, sequenced in a study of blood T cell repertoires in COVID-19. Assay used: immunoSEQ multiplex PCR; TCRdb lists only in-frame clones, some missing. Of 80,000 to 100,000 clones in the sample, about 91% are singletons; the top ten hold 1.8%. Material: peripheral blood. Receptors were obtained from a human donor with active COVID-19. The donor label of this sample is uncertain. CDR3s include the opening cysteine and the closing phenylalanine or tryptophan. A D gene is named only where the DNA matches it firmly. Not every row has a clone size; where given, it reads once, few, many or a size class.

cdr3_nt: TGTGCCAGCAGTGATGGCGGCTACACCTTC
cdr3_aa: CASSDGGYTF
clone_size: .
cdr3_length: 10
d_call: .
j_call: TRBJ1-2
v_call: TRBV6-1

cdr3_nt: TGCGCCAGCAGCCAAGTAGCGGGGTGGGACAATGAGCAGTTCTTC
cdr3_aa: CASSQVAGWDNEQFF
clone_size: once
cdr3_length: 15
d_call: TRBD2
j_call: TRBJ2-1
v_call: TRBV4-3

cdr3_nt: TGTGCCAGCAGTGAACAAGCGGTGGGGACCCAGTACTTC
cdr3_aa: CASSEQAVGTQYF
clone_size: .
cdr3_length: 13
d_call: .
j_call: TRBJ2-5
v_call: TRBV6-1

cdr3_nt: TGCGCCAGCAGCTTGGCCAATGGAAGGGGCGGTGAAGCTTTCTTT
cdr3_aa: CASSLANGRGGEAFF
clone_size: once
cdr3_length: 15
d_call: .
j_call: TRBJ1-1
v_call: TRBV5-1

cdr3_nt: TGTGCCAGCAGCGTCGGAGGGACAGATACGCAGTATTTT
cdr3_aa: CASSVGGTDTQYF
clone_size: .
cdr3_length: 13
d_call: .
j_call: TRBJ2-3
v_call: TRBV7-3

cdr3_nt: TGTGCCAGCAGCTTAGTTCTCGGGACAATGAACACTGAAGCTTTCTTT
cdr3_aa: CASSLVLGTMNTEAFF
clone_size: .
cdr3_length: 16
d_call: .
j_call: TRBJ1-1
v_call: TRBV11-2

cdr3_nt: TGTGCCACCAGTGAGCACAGGGGAAGGAGGCCCCAGCATTTT
cdr3_aa: CATSEHRGRRPQHF
clone_size: .
cdr3_length: 14
d_call: TRBD1
j_call: TRBJ1-5
v_call: TRBV24-1

cdr3_nt: TGTGCCACGGGCGGGGGGACGGGGGAGACCCAGTACTTC
cdr3_aa: CATGGGTGETQYF
clone_size: .
cdr3_length: 13
d_call: TRBD2
j_call: TRBJ2-5
v_call: TRBV19

cdr3_nt: TGTGCCAGTAGCTCCAGACAGGGGAGAAATGAGCAGTTCTTC
cdr3_aa: CASSSRQGRNEQFF
clone_size: .
cdr3_length: 14
d_call: TRBD1
j_call: TRBJ2-1
v_call: TRBV19

cdr3_nt: TGTGCCAGCAGGGAGGACTACAATGAGCAGTTCTTC
cdr3_aa: CASREDYNEQFF
clone_size: once
cdr3_length: 12
d_call: .
j_call: TRBJ2-1
v_call: TRBV27

cdr3_nt: TGCGCCAGCAGCTTGGAGACGGCGGGCACCGGGGAGCTGTTTTTT
cdr3_aa: CASSLETAGTGELFF
clone_size: few
cdr3_length: 15
d_call: .
j_call: TRBJ2-2
v_call: TRBV5-1

cdr3_nt: TGTGCCAGCAGCTTAGGAGGGACAGGGGGCAACAATGAGCAGTTCTTC
cdr3_aa: CASSLGGTGGNNEQFF
clone_size: once
cdr3_length: 16
d_call: TRBD1
j_call: TRBJ2-1
v_call: TRBV7-3

cdr3_nt: TGCGCCAGCAGCTTGTCGACAGGGATCCAAGAGACCCAGTACTTC
cdr3_aa: CASSLSTGIQETQYF
clone_size: .
cdr3_length: 15
d_call: TRBD1
j_call: TRBJ2-5
v_call: TRBV5-1

cdr3_nt: TGTGCCAGCAGTCAGGGACAGGGTTTAAATTCACCCCTCCACTTT
cdr3_aa: CASSQGQGLNSPLHF
clone_size: .
cdr3_length: 15
d_call: TRBD1
j_call: TRBJ1-6
v_call: TRBV6-5

cdr3_nt: TGTGCCAGCAGCTCTAGTGACAGGAACTATGGCTACACCTTC
cdr3_aa: CASSSSDRNYGYTF
clone_size: .
cdr3_length: 14
d_call: .
j_call: TRBJ1-2
v_call: TRBV11-2

cdr3_nt: TGTGCCAGCTCACCTTCTTCCGGGGACGAGCAGTACTTC
cdr3_aa: CASSPSSGDEQYF
clone_size: .
cdr3_length: 13
d_call: .
j_call: TRBJ2-7
v_call: TRBV18

cdr3_nt: TGTGCCAGCAGTGCGGACAGGTTCAATCAGCCCCAGCATTTT
cdr3_aa: CASSADRFNQPQHF
clone_size: .
cdr3_length: 14
d_call: TRBD1
j_call: TRBJ1-5
v_call: TRBV2

cdr3_nt: TGTGCCACCAGTGATTTTACTAGCGGGCCCGCCACAGATACGCAGTATTTT
cdr3_aa: CATSDFTSGPATDTQYF
clone_size: .
cdr3_length: 17
d_call: TRBD2
j_call: TRBJ2-3
v_call: TRBV24-1

cdr3_nt: TGTGCCAGCAGCGATGACTGGGTGTCTAGCGGGGGGCAGACCACAGATACGCAGTATTTT
cdr3_aa: CASSDDWVSSGGQTTDTQYF
clone_size: .
cdr3_length: 20
d_call: TRBD2
j_call: TRBJ2-3
v_call: TRBV9

cdr3_nt: TGTGCCAGTACCCCAGGGGGCGCAGCCAAAAACATTCAGTACTTC
cdr3_aa: CASTPGGAAKNIQYF
clone_size: .
cdr3_length: 15
d_call: TRBD1
j_call: TRBJ2-4
v_call: TRBV19

cdr3_nt: TGTGCCAGCAGCTTGGGACTAGCGGCTTCAGATACGCAGTATTTT
cdr3_aa: CASSLGLAASDTQYF
clone_size: .
cdr3_length: 15
d_call: TRBD2
j_call: TRBJ2-3
v_call: TRBV7-9

cdr3_nt: TGTGCCAGCAGCTTGGGGGACAGGGGCACTGAAGCTTTCTTT
cdr3_aa: CASSLGDRGTEAFF
clone_size: .
cdr3_length: 14
d_call: TRBD1
j_call: TRBJ1-1
v_call: TRBV5-5

cdr3_nt: TGTGCCAGCAGCGCCGAGGGGGGGGTGGCCGTCTACGAGCAGTACTTC
cdr3_aa: CASSAEGGVAVYEQYF
clone_size: .
cdr3_length: 16
d_call: .
j_call: TRBJ2-7
v_call: TRBV6-2/TRBV6-3

cdr3_nt: TGCAGCGTCCAAAAAGGACAGGGGGCAGGGGAGCAGTACTTC
cdr3_aa: CSVQKGQGAGEQYF
clone_size: .
cdr3_length: 14
d_call: TRBD1
j_call: TRBJ2-7
v_call: TRBV29-1

cdr3_nt: TGCAGCGCTATATCAGGGGGCCTTGGTGGCTACACCTTC
cdr3_aa: CSAISGGLGGYTF
clone_size: .
cdr3_length: 13
d_call: TRBD1
j_call: TRBJ1-2
v_call: TRBV29-1

cdr3_nt: TGTGCAAGTCGCTTAGTCCAGGCTGGCGAGCAGTACTTC
cdr3_aa: CASRLVQAGEQYF
clone_size: .
cdr3_length: 13
d_call: .
j_call: TRBJ2-7
v_call: TRBV12-2

cdr3_nt: TGTGCCAGCAGGGGGGCAGCCCAAGAGACCCAGTACTTC
cdr3_aa: CASRGAAQETQYF
clone_size: .
cdr3_length: 13
d_call: .
j_call: TRBJ2-5
v_call: TRBV27

cdr3_nt: TGCGCCAGCAGCCCCTTTCCGAACACTGAAGCTTTCTTT
cdr3_aa: CASSPFPNTEAFF
clone_size: .
cdr3_length: 13
d_call: .
j_call: TRBJ1-1
v_call: TRBV5-1

cdr3_nt: TGTGCCAGCAGTGAATTGGACAGGAACATTCAGTACTTC
cdr3_aa: CASSELDRNIQYF
clone_size: .
cdr3_length: 13
d_call: TRBD1
j_call: TRBJ2-4
v_call: TRBV25-1